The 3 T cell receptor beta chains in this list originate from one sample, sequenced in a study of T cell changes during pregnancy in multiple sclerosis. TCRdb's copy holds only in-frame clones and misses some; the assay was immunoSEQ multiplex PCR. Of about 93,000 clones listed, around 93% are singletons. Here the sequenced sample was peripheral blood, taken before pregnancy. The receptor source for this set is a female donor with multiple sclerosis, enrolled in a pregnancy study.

CDR3 in amino acids: CASSKDSRTEGFPYEQYF. CDR3 DNA sequence: TGTGCCAGCAGCAAAGACTCCCGCACGGAGGGATTCCCCTACGAGCAGTACTTC. V usage is TRBV21-1 and J usage is TRBJ2-7; TRBD2 was called by the table and not checked on the DNA. TRBV21-1 is tagged as a pseudogene. There are 18 residues in the CDR3.

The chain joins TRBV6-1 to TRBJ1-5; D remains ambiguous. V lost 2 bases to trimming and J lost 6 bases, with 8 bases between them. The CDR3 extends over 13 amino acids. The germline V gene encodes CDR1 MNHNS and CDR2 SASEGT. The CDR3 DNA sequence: TGTGCCAGCAGTGAACGGCGGGGTCAGCCCCAGCATTTT. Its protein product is CASSERRGQPQHF.

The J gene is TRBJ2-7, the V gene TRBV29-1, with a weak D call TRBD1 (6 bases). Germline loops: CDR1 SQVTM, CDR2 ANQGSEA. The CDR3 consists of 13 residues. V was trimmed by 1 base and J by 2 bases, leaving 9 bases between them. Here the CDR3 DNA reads TGCAGCGTTGAAGGGACAGCTCCCTACGAGCAGTACTTC. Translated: CSVEGTAPYEQYF.